This T cell receptor beta chain was obtained from a study of CXCR3-negative and CXCR3-positive naive CD8 T cells. The study's findings and limits: With CXCR3 expression partially decreased after cryopreservation, most assays relied on fresh PBMCs. TRB CDR3 properties served as the basis for inferring TCR strength, and surface CD5 was comparable between naive subsets.

Libraries of TRB cDNA were made by 5' RACE and carried UMIs. TCRdb reprocessed the 5' RACE reads, keeping one entry per CDR3 protein, no DNA. Its table records approximately 88,000 distinct CDR3 sequences. The CDR3 extends over 17 amino acids. Germline V gene sequence: CDR1 MDHEN, CDR2 SYDVKM. As concerns this clonotype: Its antigen is unknown.

Naive cells were sorted as CD45RO-, CCR7+, CD27+ and CD95-. This TCR was recovered from a human donor in good health. Some clones in this sample may be carry-over from other donors' samples. The genes are TRBV28 and TRBJ2-3; no DNA is available, so the TRBD1 call from TCRdb remains unchecked. The sample consisted of naive CXCR3- CD8+ T cells from blood. Subset defined: CD45RO-CCR7+CD27+CD95- naive CD8+ T cells lacking CXCR3 (TNR3-). CDR3 sequence: CASSSALLWGGTDTQYF.